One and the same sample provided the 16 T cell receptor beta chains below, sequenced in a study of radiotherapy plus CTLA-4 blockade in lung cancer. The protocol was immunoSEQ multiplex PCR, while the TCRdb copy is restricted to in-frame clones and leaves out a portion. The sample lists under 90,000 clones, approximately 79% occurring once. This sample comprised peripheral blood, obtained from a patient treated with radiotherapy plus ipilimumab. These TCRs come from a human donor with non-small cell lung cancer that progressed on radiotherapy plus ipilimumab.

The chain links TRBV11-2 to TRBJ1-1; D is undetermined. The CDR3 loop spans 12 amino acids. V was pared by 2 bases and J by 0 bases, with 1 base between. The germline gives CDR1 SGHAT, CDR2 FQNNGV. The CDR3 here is CASSLMNTEAFF. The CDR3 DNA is TGTGCCAGCAGCTTAATGAACACTGAAGCTTTCTTT.

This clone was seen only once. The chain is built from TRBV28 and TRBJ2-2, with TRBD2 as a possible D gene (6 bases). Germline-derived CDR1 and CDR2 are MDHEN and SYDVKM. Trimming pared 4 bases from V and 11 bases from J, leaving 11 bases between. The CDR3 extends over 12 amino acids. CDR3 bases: TGTGCCAGCAGTTCTACCGGGACTGAGCTGTTTTTT. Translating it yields CASSSTGTELFF. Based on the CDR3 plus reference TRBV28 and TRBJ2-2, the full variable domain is DVKVTQSSRYLVKRTGEKVFLECVQDMDHENMFWYRQDPGLGLRLIYFSYDVKMKEKGDIPEGYSVSREKKERFSLILESASTNQTSMYLCASSSTGTELFFGEGSRLTVL.

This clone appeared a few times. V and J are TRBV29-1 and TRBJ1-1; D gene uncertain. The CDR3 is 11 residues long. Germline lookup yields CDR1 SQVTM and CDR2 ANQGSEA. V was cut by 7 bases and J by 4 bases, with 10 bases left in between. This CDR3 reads CSAYSGTEAFF. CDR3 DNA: TGCAGCGCTTACAGTGGCACTGAAGCTTTCTTT.

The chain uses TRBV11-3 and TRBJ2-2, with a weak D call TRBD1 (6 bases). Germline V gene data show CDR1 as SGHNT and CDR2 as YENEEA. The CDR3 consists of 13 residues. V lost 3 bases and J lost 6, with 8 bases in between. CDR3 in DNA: TGTGCCAGCAGCTTTACAGGGTCCGGGGAGCTGTTTTTT. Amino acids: CASSFTGSGELFF.

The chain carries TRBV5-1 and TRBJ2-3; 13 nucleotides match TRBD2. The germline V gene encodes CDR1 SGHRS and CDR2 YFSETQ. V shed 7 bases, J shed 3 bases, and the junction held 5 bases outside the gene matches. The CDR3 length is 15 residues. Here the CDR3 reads CASGGLAGRTDTQYF. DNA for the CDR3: TGCGCCAGCGGGGGACTAGCGGGAAGGACAGATACGCAGTATTTT.

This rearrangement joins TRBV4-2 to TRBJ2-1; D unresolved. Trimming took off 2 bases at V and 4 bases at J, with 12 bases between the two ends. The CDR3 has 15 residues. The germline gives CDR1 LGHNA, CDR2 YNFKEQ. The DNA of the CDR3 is TGTGCCAGCAGCCAAACCTTCGGGTCATACAATGAGCAGTTCTTC. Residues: CASSQTFGSYNEQFF.

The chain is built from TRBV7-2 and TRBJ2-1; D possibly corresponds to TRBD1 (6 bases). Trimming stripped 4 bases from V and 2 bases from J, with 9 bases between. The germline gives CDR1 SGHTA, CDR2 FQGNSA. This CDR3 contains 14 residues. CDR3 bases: TGTGCCAGCAGCTCGTCAGGGGCCTACAATGAGCAGTTCTTC. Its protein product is CASSSSGAYNEQFF.

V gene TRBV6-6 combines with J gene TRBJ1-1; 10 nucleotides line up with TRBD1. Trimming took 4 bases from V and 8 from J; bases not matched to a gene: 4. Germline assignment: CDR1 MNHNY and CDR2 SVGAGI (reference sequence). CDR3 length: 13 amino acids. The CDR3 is CASSSRQGAEAFF. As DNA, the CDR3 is TGTGCCAGCAGTTCCAGACAGGGGGCGGAAGCTTTCTTT.

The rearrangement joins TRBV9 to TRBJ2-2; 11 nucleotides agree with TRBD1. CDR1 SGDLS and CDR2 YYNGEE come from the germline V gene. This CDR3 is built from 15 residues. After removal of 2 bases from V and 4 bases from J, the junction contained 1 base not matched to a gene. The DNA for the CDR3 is TGTGCCAGCAGCGTCGGACAGGGGGCCACCGGGGAGCTGTTTTTT. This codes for CASSVGQGATGELFF. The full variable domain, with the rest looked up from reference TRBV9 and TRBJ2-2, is DSGVTQTPKHLITATGQRVTLRCSPRSGDLSVYWYQQSLDQGLQFLIQYYNGEERAKGNILERFSAQQFPDLHSELNLSSLELGDSALYFCASSVGQGATGELFFGEGSRLTVL.

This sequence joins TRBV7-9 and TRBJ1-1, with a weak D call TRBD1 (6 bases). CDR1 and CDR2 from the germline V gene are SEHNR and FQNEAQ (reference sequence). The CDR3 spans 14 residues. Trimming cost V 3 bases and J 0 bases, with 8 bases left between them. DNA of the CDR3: TGTGCCAGCAGCTTGGGGGCTTTGAACACTGAAGCTTTCTTT. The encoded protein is CASSLGALNTEAFF.

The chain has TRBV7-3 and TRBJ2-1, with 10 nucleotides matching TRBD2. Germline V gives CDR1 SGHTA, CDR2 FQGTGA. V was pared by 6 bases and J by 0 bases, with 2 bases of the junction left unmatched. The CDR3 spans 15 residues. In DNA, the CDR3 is TGTGCCAGCAGTCCTAGCGGGAGCTCCTACAATGAGCAGTTCTTC. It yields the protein CASSPSGSSYNEQFF.

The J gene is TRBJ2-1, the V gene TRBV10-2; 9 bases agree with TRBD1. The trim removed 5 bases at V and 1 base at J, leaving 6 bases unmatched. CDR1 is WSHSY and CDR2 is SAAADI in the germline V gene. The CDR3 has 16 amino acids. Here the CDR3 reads CASSTRQGGSYNEQFF. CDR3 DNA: TGCGCCAGCAGTACGCGACAGGGGGGTTCCTACAATGAGCAGTTCTTC.

CDR3 residues: CASSLGMAEAFF. The CDR3 DNA reads TGTGCCAGCAGCTTAGGGATGGCTGAAGCTTTCTTT. The chain recombines TRBV7-9 with TRBJ1-1; D gene uncertain. The CDR3 has 12 residues. Germline CDR1 SEHNR, CDR2 FQNEAQ (reference sequence). The V and J ends lost 1 base and 6 bases respectively, with 6 bases between them.

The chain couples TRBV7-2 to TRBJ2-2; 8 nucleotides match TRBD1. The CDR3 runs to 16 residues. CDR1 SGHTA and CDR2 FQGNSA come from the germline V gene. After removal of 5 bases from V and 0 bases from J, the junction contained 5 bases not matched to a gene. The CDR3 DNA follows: TGTGCCAGCAGCGACGACAGGGGCGCGAACACCGGGGAGCTGTTTTTT. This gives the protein CASSDDRGANTGELFF.

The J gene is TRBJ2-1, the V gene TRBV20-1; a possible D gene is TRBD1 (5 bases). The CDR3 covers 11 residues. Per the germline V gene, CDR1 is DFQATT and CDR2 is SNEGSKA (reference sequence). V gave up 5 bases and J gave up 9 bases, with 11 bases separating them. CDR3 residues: CSAVRQFEQFF. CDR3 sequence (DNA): TGCAGTGCTGTGCGACAGTTTGAGCAGTTCTTC.

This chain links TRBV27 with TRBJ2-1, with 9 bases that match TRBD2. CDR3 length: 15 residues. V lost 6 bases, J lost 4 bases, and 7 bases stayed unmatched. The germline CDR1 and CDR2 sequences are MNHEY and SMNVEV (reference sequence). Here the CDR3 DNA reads TGTGCCAGCAGCTTAGCGGGAGCCCTTTACAATGAGCAGTTCTTC. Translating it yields CASSLAGALYNEQFF.